Listed below are T cell receptor beta chains from one sample, sequenced in a study of cytomegalovirus exposure and HLA in healthy donors. The method was immunoSEQ multiplex PCR; TCRdb's version includes in-frame clones alone and lacks a portion of them. The sample has about 200,000 clones, roughly 80% seen once. Sequencing input: PBMCs. These receptors came from a man younger than 40 in good health and CMV-seronegative. Both conserved end residues are part of each CDR3. The order of the fields is J gene, V gene, D gene, clone size, CDR3 protein, CDR3 DNA. D genes are given only for firm matches. For some rows the clone size is stated as once, few or many, or as a class when expanded; others skip it.

>TRBJ1-5|TRBV7-9|NA|NA
CASSPTHDAGKTYQPQHF
TGTGCCAGCAGCCCCACCCACGATGCAGGGAAAACATACCAGCCCCAGCATTTT
>TRBJ2-7|TRBV5-1|NA|NA
CASSLGAADSEQYF
TGCGCCAGCAGCTTGGGAGCAGCGGACAGCGAGCAGTACTTC
>TRBJ2-7|TRBV15|TRBD2|NA
CATSRDMGLAGIDEQYF
TGTGCCACCAGCAGAGATATGGGACTAGCGGGGATCGACGAGCAGTACTTC
>TRBJ1-4|TRBV28|TRBD1|NA
CASTKQGAAYNEKLFF
TGTGCCAGCACCAAACAGGGGGCGGCCTATAATGAAAAACTGTTTTTT
>TRBJ1-5|TRBV6-6|NA|NA
CASNIALNQPQHF
TGTGCCAGCAACATAGCTCTCAATCAGCCCCAGCATTTT
>TRBJ1-1|TRBV2|NA|NA
CASSGRASNTEAFF
TGTGCCAGCAGTGGCAGGGCCTCGAACACTGAAGCTTTCTTT
>TRBJ2-1|TRBV19|TRBD1|NA
CASSARDRPSSYNEQFF
TGTGCCAGTAGTGCTAGGGACAGGCCGAGCTCCTACAATGAGCAGTTCTTC
>TRBJ1-2|TRBV6-5|NA|NA
CASSYDGGAYGYTF
TGTGCCAGCAGTTACGATGGAGGGGCCTATGGCTACACCTTC
>TRBJ2-3|TRBV5-5|NA|few
CASSLVPPTDTQYF
TGTGCCAGCAGCTTGGTCCCTCCGACAGATACGCAGTATTTT
>TRBJ2-7|TRBV19|NA|NA
CASSIGQGKNHEQYF
TGTGCCAGTAGTATAGGGCAGGGCAAGAACCACGAGCAGTACTTC
>TRBJ1-2|TRBV7-9|NA|NA
CASSLVRRYGYTF
TGTGCCAGCAGCTTAGTGAGGAGGTATGGCTACACCTTC
>TRBJ2-6|TRBV6-1|TRBD2|NA
CASSEGGSSGASVLTF
TGTGCCAGCAGTGAGGGGGGGAGCTCTGGGGCCAGCGTCCTGACTTTC
>TRBJ2-5|TRBV5-1|TRBD2|NA
CASSFRLAGGLETQYF
TGCGCCAGCAGCTTTCGGTTAGCGGGGGGCTTAGAGACCCAGTACTTC
>TRBJ2-1|TRBV28|TRBD2|NA
CASRPGLAGVNEQFF
TGTGCCAGCAGGCCGGGACTAGCGGGAGTCAATGAGCAGTTCTTC
>TRBJ2-5|TRBV5-5|NA|NA
CASSVTGETQYF
TGTGCCAGCAGCGTAACGGGGGAGACCCAGTACTTC
>TRBJ1-1|TRBV5-1|NA|NA
CASSLGDTNTEAFF
TGCGCCAGCAGCTTGGGAGACACGAACACTGAAGCTTTCTTT
>TRBJ1-2|TRBV7-3|NA|NA
CASSSGAENYGYTF
TGTGCCAGCAGCTCCGGAGCGGAAAACTATGGCTACACCTTC
>TRBJ2-5|TRBV6-1|TRBD2|few
CASSTSGGWQETQYF
TGTGCCAGCTCCACTAGCGGGGGCTGGCAAGAGACCCAGTACTTC
>TRBJ2-7|TRBV5-6|TRBD2|NA
CASSLLAGVYEQYF
TGTGCCAGCAGCTTACTAGCGGGTGTCTACGAGCAGTACTTC
>TRBJ1-1|TRBV6-1|TRBD1|NA
CASSDSRTGAGNTEAFF
TGTGCCAGCAGTGACAGTAGGACAGGGGCCGGGAACACTGAAGCTTTCTTT
>TRBJ2-2|TRBV7-2|TRBD2|NA
CASSLYSGDTGELFF
TGTGCCAGCAGCCTTTATAGCGGGGACACCGGGGAGCTGTTTTTT
>TRBJ2-1|TRBV27|TRBD1|NA
CASRVGQAYNEQFF
TGTGCCAGCAGAGTTGGACAGGCCTACAATGAGCAGTTCTTC
>TRBJ1-6|TRBV9|TRBD1|once
CASSVGIGTENSPLHF
TGTGCCAGCAGCGTTGGGATAGGGACAGAAAATTCACCCCTCCACTTT
>TRBJ2-3|TRBV6-1|TRBD2|NA
CASGAGASTDTQYF
TGTGCCAGTGGAGCGGGGGCCAGCACAGATACGCAGTATTTT
>TRBJ2-3|TRBV5-1|TRBD1|NA
CASSLGQGPTDTQYF
TGCGCCAGCAGCTTGGGACAGGGACCCACAGATACGCAGTATTTT
>TRBJ2-5|TRBV5-1|TRBD1|NA
CASSTYPGQGQETQYF
TGCGCCAGCAGCACGTATCCGGGACAGGGGCAAGAGACCCAGTACTTC
>TRBJ1-2|TRBV19|NA|NA
CASSIDGGRKGYTF
TGTGCCAGTAGTATAGACGGGGGGAGAAAAGGCTACACCTTC
>TRBJ2-3|TRBV18|TRBD2|NA
CASSPREGQAQRFTQYF
TGTGCCAGCTCACCACGGGAGGGGCAGGCCCAAAGGTTTACGCAGTATTTT
>TRBJ2-2|TRBV18|TRBD1|few
CASSPKTGFVRTGELFF
TGTGCCAGCTCACCTAAGACAGGGTTCGTGAGAACCGGGGAGCTGTTTTTT
>TRBJ2-4|TRBV2|TRBD2|NA
CASSEAGLTLAKNIQYF
TGTGCCAGCAGTGAAGCGGGACTAACTTTAGCCAAAAACATTCAGTACTTC
>TRBJ2-1|TRBV7-8|TRBD1|NA
CASSLSRTGWNEQFF
TGTGCCAGCAGCTTAAGCAGGACAGGGTGGAATGAGCAGTTCTTC
>TRBJ2-7|TRBV11-2|TRBD1|NA
CASTHWTGGDEQYF
TGTGCCAGCACCCACTGGACAGGGGGAGACGAGCAGTACTTC
>TRBJ1-2|TRBV5-6|NA|NA
CASSLARNYGYTF
TGTGCCAGCAGCTTGGCCAGAAACTATGGCTACACCTTC
>TRBJ2-7|TRBV7-9|TRBD1|NA
CASSPPDRGSYEQYF
TGTGCCAGCAGCCCCCCGGACAGGGGAAGTTACGAGCAGTACTTC
>TRBJ2-7|TRBV19|NA|NA
CASSTGGEYEQYF
TGTGCCAGTAGTACGGGGGGCGAGTACGAGCAGTACTTC
>TRBJ2-3|TRBV19|TRBD1|NA
CASSRDRGDTQYF
TGTGCCAGTAGTAGGGACAGGGGTGATACGCAGTATTTT
>TRBJ1-2|TRBV10-2|TRBD1|NA
CASSKTGTGGDYGYTF
TGCGCCAGCAGTAAAACCGGGACAGGGGGCGACTATGGCTACACCTTC
>TRBJ2-7|TRBV6-5|NA|few
CASSPQGREQYF
TGTGCCAGCAGTCCACAGGGAAGGGAGCAGTACTTC
>TRBJ2-7|TRBV2|TRBD1|once
CASVRGTGVYEQYF
TGTGCCAGCGTTAGAGGGACAGGGGTTTACGAGCAGTACTTC
>TRBJ1-3|TRBV28|NA|NA
CASSLLVPYSGNTIYF
TGTGCCAGCAGTTTACTAGTACCATACTCTGGAAACACCATATATTTT
>TRBJ2-7|TRBV4-3|NA|NA
CASSQDHGGSYRQYF
TGCGCCAGCAGCCAAGATCATGGCGGTTCATACCGGCAGTACTTC
>TRBJ1-2|TRBV15|NA|NA
CATSKGVPNYGYTF
TGTGCCACCAGCAAGGGGGTTCCTAACTATGGCTACACCTTC
>TRBJ1-2|TRBV5-1|TRBD1|NA
CASSQGQGHGYTF
TGCGCCAGCAGCCAGGGACAGGGACATGGCTACACCTTC
>TRBJ2-7|TRBV6-5|TRBD2|NA
CASSVTSGGSYEQYF
TGTGCCAGCAGTGTTACTAGCGGGGGCTCCTACGAGCAGTACTTC
>TRBJ1-1|TRBV19|TRBD1|NA
CASSIDRQGSTTEAFF
TGTGCCAGTAGTATAGATCGACAGGGGTCCACAACTGAAGCTTTCTTT
>TRBJ2-7|TRBV13|TRBD1|NA
CASSLAGTGHYEQYF
TGTGCCAGCAGCTTAGCGGGGACAGGGCACTACGAGCAGTACTTC
>TRBJ1-2|TRBV6-1|TRBD1|once
CASSSTGTYGYTF
TGTGCCAGCAGTTCGACAGGGACCTATGGCTACACCTTC
>TRBJ1-4|TRBV7-8|NA|NA
CASSFGQTSNEKLFF
TGTGCCAGCAGCTTTGGACAGACATCAAATGAAAAACTGTTTTTT
>TRBJ2-7|TRBV7-3|TRBD1|NA
CASSLTGASYEQYF
TGTGCCAGCAGCTTGACAGGGGCCTCCTACGAGCAGTACTTC
>TRBJ2-2|TRBV9|TRBD1|NA
CASSPEGQAIGGELFF
TGTGCCAGCAGCCCTGAGGGACAGGCAATAGGCGGGGAGCTGTTTTTT
>TRBJ1-1|TRBV5-4|TRBD1|NA
CASSLWNRGNTEAFF
TGTGCCAGCAGCTTGTGGAACAGGGGGAACACTGAAGCTTTCTTT
>TRBJ2-5|TRBV4-1|TRBD1|NA
CASSQQEQGETQYF
TGCGCCAGCAGCCAACAGGAACAGGGGGAGACCCAGTACTTC